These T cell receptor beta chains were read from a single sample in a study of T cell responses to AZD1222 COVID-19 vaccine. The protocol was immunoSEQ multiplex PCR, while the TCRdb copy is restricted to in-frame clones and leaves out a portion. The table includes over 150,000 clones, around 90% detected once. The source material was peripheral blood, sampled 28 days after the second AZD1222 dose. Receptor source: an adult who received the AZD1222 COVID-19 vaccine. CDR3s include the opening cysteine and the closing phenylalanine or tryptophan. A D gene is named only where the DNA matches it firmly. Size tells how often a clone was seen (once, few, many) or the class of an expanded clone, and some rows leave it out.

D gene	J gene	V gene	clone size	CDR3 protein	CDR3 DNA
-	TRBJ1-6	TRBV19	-	CASSIEGGNGNSPLHF	TGTGCCAGTAGTATAGAGGGGGGAAATGGTAATTCACCCCTCCACTTT
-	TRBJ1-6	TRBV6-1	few	CASSALEGVGNSPLHF	TGTGCCAGCAGTGCCCTTGAGGGGGTCGGCAATTCACCCCTCCACTTT
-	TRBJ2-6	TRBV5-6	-	CASSLALLSSGANVLTF	TGTGCCAGCAGCTTGGCCCTACTCAGCTCTGGGGCCAACGTCCTGACTTTC
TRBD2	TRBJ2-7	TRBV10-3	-	CAISDSGTSGPLDYEQYF	TGTGCCATCAGTGACTCCGGGACTAGCGGGCCCCTTGACTACGAGCAGTACTTC
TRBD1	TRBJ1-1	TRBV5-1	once	CASSLRTGEGEAFF	TGCGCCAGCAGCCTCCGGACAGGGGAGGGTGAAGCTTTCTTT
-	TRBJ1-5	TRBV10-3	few	CAISRDAVNQPQHF	TGTGCCATCAGTAGGGACGCCGTTAATCAGCCCCAGCATTTT
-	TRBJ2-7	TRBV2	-	CASKIGYRETYEQYF	TGTGCCAGCAAAATAGGCTACCGGGAAACGTACGAGCAGTACTTC
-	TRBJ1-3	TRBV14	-	CASSLRTGNTIYF	TGTGCCAGCAGCCTACGGACAGGAAACACCATATATTTT
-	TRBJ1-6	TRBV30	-	CAWSVRRSLHF	TGTGCCTGGAGTGTACGCAGGTCCCTCCACTTT
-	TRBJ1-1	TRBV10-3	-	CAINAGVNTEAFF	TGTGCCATCAACGCAGGGGTGAACACTGAAGCTTTCTTT
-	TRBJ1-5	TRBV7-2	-	CASSTGSQPQHF	TGTGCCAGCAGCACCGGGAGTCAGCCCCAGCATTTT
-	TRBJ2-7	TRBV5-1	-	CASSSRQSSYEQYF	TGCGCCAGCAGCTCTCGACAGAGCTCCTACGAGCAGTACTTC
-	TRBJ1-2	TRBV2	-	CASSVLQGQGYTF	TGTGCCAGCAGTGTTTTGCAGGGTCAGGGCTACACCTTC
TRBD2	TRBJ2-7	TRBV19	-	CASSQSSGGIFGDEQYF	TGTGCCAGTAGTCAATCCTCGGGAGGGATCTTTGGTGACGAGCAGTACTTC
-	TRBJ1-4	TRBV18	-	CASSPPEVREKLFF	TGTGCCAGCTCACCCCCGGAGGTGCGTGAAAAACTGTTTTTT
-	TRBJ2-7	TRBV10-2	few	CASSESYEQYF	TGCGCCAGCAGTGAGTCGTACGAGCAGTACTTC
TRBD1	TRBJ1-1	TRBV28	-	CASSSSKLTRGRTMNTEAFF	TGTGCCAGCAGTTCATCAAAACTTACCAGGGGGCGAACTATGAACACTGAAGCTTTCTTT
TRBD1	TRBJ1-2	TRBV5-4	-	CASSWGQASYTF	TGTGCCAGCAGCTGGGGACAGGCGAGCTACACCTTC
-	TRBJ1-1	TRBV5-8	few	CASSRQRFPLNTEAFF	TGTGCCAGCAGCCGCCAACGATTCCCCTTGAACACTGAAGCTTTCTTT
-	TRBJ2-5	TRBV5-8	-	CASSLVSLQETQYF	TGTGCCAGCAGCTTGGTGTCTTTACAAGAGACCCAGTACTTC
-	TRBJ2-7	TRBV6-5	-	CATLAAGWEQYF	TGTGCCACCTTAGCCGCTGGATGGGAGCAGTACTTC
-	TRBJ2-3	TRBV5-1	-	CASTGTGQDTQYF	TGCGCCAGCACTGGGACTGGGCAAGATACGCAGTATTTT
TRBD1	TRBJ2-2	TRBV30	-	CAWSGLAGQANTGELFF	TGTGCCTGGAGCGGGTTGGCGGGACAGGCGAACACCGGGGAGCTGTTTTTT
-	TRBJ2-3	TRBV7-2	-	CASSLVRSSGTDTQYF	TGTGCCAGCAGCTTAGTTAGGAGTAGCGGCACAGATACGCAGTATTTT
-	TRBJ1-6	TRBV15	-	CATSRGGRNNSPLHF	TGTGCCACCAGCAGAGGGGGCCGCAATAATTCACCCCTCCACTTT
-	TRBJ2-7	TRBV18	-	CASSAGLNEQYF	TGTGCCAGCTCCGCAGGACTCAACGAGCAGTACTTC
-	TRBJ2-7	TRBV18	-	CASSPTPGDGEQYF	TGTGCCAGCTCACCTACACCGGGGGACGGCGAGCAGTACTTC
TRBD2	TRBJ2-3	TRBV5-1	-	CASSPLAGGPRDTQYF	TGCGCCAGCAGCCCCCTAGCGGGGGGGCCTCGGGATACGCAGTATTTT
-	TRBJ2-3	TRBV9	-	CASSATGYSSDTQYF	TGTGCCAGCAGCGCCACAGGGTATAGCTCAGATACGCAGTATTTT
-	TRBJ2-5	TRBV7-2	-	CASSRQDETQYF	TGTGCCAGCAGTCGACAGGACGAGACCCAGTACTTC
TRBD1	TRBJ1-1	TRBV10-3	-	CAITWDRGGTEAFF	TGTGCCATCACCTGGGACAGGGGGGGGACTGAAGCTTTCTTT
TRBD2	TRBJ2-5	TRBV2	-	CASRYGGGRETQYF	TGTGCCAGTCGCTACGGCGGGGGGAGGGAGACCCAGTACTTC
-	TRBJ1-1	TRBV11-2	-	CASSLFRAVNTEAFF	TGTGCCAGCAGCTTGTTTCGGGCGGTGAACACTGAAGCTTTCTTT
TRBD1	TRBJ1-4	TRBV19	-	CASSDRGLREKLFF	TGTGCCAGTAGTGACAGGGGGCTAAGGGAAAAACTGTTTTTT